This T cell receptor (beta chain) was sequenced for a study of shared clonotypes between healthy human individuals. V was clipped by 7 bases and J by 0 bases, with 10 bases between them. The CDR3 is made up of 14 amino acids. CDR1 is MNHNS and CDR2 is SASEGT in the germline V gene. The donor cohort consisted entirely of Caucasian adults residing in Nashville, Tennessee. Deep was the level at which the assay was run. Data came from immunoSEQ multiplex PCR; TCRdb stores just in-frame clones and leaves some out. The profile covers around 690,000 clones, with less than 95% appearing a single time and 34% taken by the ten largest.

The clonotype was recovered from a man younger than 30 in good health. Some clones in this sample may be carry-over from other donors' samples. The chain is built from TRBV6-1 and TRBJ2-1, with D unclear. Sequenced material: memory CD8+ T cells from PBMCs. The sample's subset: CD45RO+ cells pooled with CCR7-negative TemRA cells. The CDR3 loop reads CASTTTISYNEQFF. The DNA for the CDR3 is TGTGCCAGCACTACTACCATCTCCTACAATGAGCAGTTCTTC.